This T cell receptor (beta chain) was recovered during a study of blood T cell repertoires in COVID-19. Overall study context: Sample material is recorded as cDNA or gDNA derived from T cells, B-cell-depleted T cells, or PBMCs.

Assignment of participants to cohorts was predicated upon participant-reported clinical history. Two consecutive negative NP/OP PCR tests, clearance, or resolved symptoms defined Cohort 3 recovery. The CDR3 runs 16 residues. CDR1 is LNHDA, CDR2 SQIVND, per germline (reference sequence). Trimming took 3 bases from V and 0 from J; bases not matched to a gene: 3. This clone was seen only a few times. Assay used: immunoSEQ multiplex PCR; TCRdb lists only in-frame clones, some missing. This sample has under 450,000 clones, with around 83% found just once. The genes are TRBV19 and TRBJ2-4, with 9 bases identical to TRBD1. Sequenced input: PBMCs or T cells enriched from blood (not recorded which). This clonotype was sampled from a woman in her forties or fifties who had recovered from COVID-19. This chain's CDR3 is CASSMTGGLAKNIQYF. CDR3 bases: TGTGCCAGTAGTATGACAGGGGGTCTAGCCAAAAACATTCAGTACTTC.